The subject of this entry is one TCR beta chain. Antigen unknown. The CDR3 sequence is 14 residues long. V was clipped by 5 bases and J by 3 bases, with 11 bases between them. Per the germline V gene, CDR1 is MNHNY and CDR2 is SVGAGI (reference sequence). The data derive from a study of CD4 T cells in relation to SARS-CoV-2 and coronaviruses. The wider study: ViraFEST: approximately eleven-day antigen culture of PBMCs, then TCR beta CDR3 sequencing.

The unexposed donors gave CD4+ T cells in about 2011-2018, prior to COVID-19. After roughly ten days of culture, CD4+ T cells were isolated. Generated by immunoSEQ multiplex PCR, the TCRdb table keeps only in-frame clones and is missing some. Counted here are 15,000 or so clones, 70% to 80% occurring once; the ten biggest clones make up under 13%. The sequenced sample consisted of CD4+ T cells from PBMCs, cultured in vitro. The V call is TRBV6-6, the J call TRBJ1-5; a weak D match, TRBD1 (5 bases). The TCR was taken from a human donor in good health. The CDR3 sequence is CASSLRQTNQPQHF. The CDR3 DNA follows: TGTGCCAGCAGTCTAAGACAGACCAATCAGCCCCAGCATTTT.